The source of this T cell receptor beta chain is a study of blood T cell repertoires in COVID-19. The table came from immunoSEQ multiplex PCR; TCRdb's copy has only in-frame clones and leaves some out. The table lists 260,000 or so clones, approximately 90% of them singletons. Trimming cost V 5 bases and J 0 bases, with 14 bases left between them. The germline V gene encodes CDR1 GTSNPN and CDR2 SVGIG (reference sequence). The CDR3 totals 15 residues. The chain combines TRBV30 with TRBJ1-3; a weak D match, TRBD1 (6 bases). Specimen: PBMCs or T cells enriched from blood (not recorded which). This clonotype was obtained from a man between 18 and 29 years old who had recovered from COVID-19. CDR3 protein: CAWCLQGPSGNTIYF. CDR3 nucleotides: TGTGCCTGGTGTCTACAGGGTCCCTCTGGAAACACCATATATTTT.